This T cell receptor beta chain was sequenced for a study of molecular identifiers for immune sequencing clone quantification. There are many counts of this clonotype. Its antigen is still unknown. Using 10%, 30% or 50% RNA, naive CD8 libraries were derived from approximately 20,000 to 1,000,000 sorted cells. A CD8+CD4-CCR7+CD45RA+ gate was used to sort naive CD8 T cells. A single record per CDR3 protein comes from TCRdb applying MiXCR to the PCR reads. The sample has approximately 60,000 distinct CDR3 sequences, approximately 18% seen once. Study-wide findings and caveats: Identical TCR molecules can share a barcode, and this sharing could underestimate highly expanded clone sizes.

V trimming: 2 bases; J trimming: 5 bases; junction bases outside the gene matches: 7. Germline V gives CDR1 SGHKS, CDR2 YYEKEE (reference sequence). The CDR3 length is 16 residues. What was sequenced was naive CD8+ T cells from blood, with Jurkat cell RNA spiked in. Documented subset: FACS-sorted CD8+CD4-CCR7+CD45RA+ naive T cells. The chain links TRBV5-5 to TRBJ1-4; 9 bases fit TRBD1. This sequence was found in a human donor in good health. Some libraries in this study had Jurkat cell RNA spiked in. CDR3 bases: TGTGCCAGCAGCTTATTTCCGGGACAGGGAAATGAAAAACTGTTTTTT. It is translated as CASSLFPGQGNEKLFF.